Sequencing of this T cell receptor (beta chain) was carried out in a study of T cells after yellow fever vaccination. The CDR3 is made up of 16 amino acids. The ends were cut back, 4 bases at V and 3 bases at J, with 14 bases in the middle. Germline V gene data show CDR1 as SGHNT and CDR2 as YYREEE (reference sequence). TCRdb re-analysed the 5' RACE reads in MiXCR, keeping a single row per CDR3 protein. The sample lists 610,000 or so distinct CDR3 sequences, more than 9% seen once, with more than 13% in the top ten. The count of this clonotype is one. The TCR originated in a young man who received the YFV17D yellow fever vaccine. The sample consisted of PBMCs, taken on the day of the yellow fever booster vaccination. The chain combines TRBV5-4 with TRBJ2-6, with D perhaps being TRBD1 or TRBD2 (5 bases each). The CDR3 nucleotides are TGTGCCAGCAGCCAAGGGACCGCTGGTGGGGCCAACGTCCTGACTTTC. As protein: CASSQGTAGGANVLTF.